This T cell receptor beta chain was identified during a study of shared clonotypes between healthy human individuals. Recent acute infections and vaccinations were absent in the healthy HIV-negative adult donors. Each cell subset's genomic DNA was divided evenly among several immunoSEQ plates. Repertoires were generated with immunoSEQ multiplex PCR, while TCRdb's copy carries only in-frame clones and drops some. The table shows some 2 million clones, with roughly 96% occurring only once. With 3 bases removed from V and 9 bases from J, the gap between germline ends came to 14 bases. Germline V CDR1 and CDR2: SGHDN, FVKESK. This CDR3 has 13 amino acids.

This rearrangement joins TRBV14 to TRBJ2-5, with D possibly TRBD1 on 5 matching bases. This receptor was obtained from a man between 18 and 29 years old in good health. Sequenced material: naive CD4+ T cells sorted from blood. This sample's subset: CD45RA+ positively selected. The CDR3 here is CASSQALLGPQYF. As DNA, the CDR3 is TGTGCCAGCAGCCAGGCCCTTTTGGGGCCCCAGTACTTC. Complete variable domain (other parts from reference TRBV14 and TRBJ2-5): EAGVTQFPSHSVIEKGQTVTLRCDPISGHDNLYWYRRVMGKEIKFLLHFVKESKQDESGMPNNRFLAERTGGTYSTLKVQPAELEDSGVYFCASSQALLGPQYFGPGTRLLVL.